The 5 T cell receptor beta chains below come from one sample, sequenced in a study of cytomegalovirus exposure and HLA in healthy donors. Vbeta (60) and Jbeta (13) primers were used in the PCR. The method was immunoSEQ multiplex PCR; TCRdb's version includes in-frame clones alone and lacks a portion of them. The table has under 80,000 clones, about 70% seen once; the top ten hold approximately 2.2%. Sequenced input: PBMCs. The receptors were gathered from a young woman in good health and CMV-seronegative.

There are a few counts of this clone. The genes are TRBV4-2 and TRBJ2-3, with D perhaps TRBD1 (6 bases). This CDR3 region has 17 residues. V lost 4 bases, J lost 5 bases, and 22 bases lay in between. Germline CDR1 reads LGHNA; CDR2 reads YNFKEQ. CDR3 DNA sequence: TGTGCCAGCAGCCTCGGGCCGGGACACCGAGGGAAAGATACGCAGTATTTT. This encodes CASSLGPGHRGKDTQYF.

In this sample, this clone turned up once. This chain's CDR3 is CASSLDAQGSYTF. The CDR3 region has the DNA TGTGCCAGCAGCTTAGACGCACAGGGGAGCTACACCTTC. The chain carries TRBV5-6 and TRBJ1-2; 7 positions match TRBD1. The length of the CDR3 is 13 residues. V was clipped by 2 bases and J by 9 bases; unmatched bases: 7. Germline V gives CDR1 SGHDT, CDR2 YYEEEE.

The chain recombines TRBV6-1 with TRBJ2-5; the D gene is possibly TRBD1 (6 bases). The length of the CDR3 is 12 residues. Trimming removed 7 bases from V and 2 bases from J, with 8 bases in between. Germline loops: CDR1 MNHNS, CDR2 SASEGT. The CDR3 is CASNDRQETQYF. The DNA for the CDR3 is TGTGCCAGCAACGACAGGCAAGAGACCCAGTACTTC.

The chain is built from TRBV2 and TRBJ1-2; a possible D gene is TRBD1 (6 bases). The germline V gene has CDR1 SNHLY and CDR2 FYNNEI. There are 12 residues in the CDR3. V lost 8 bases, J lost 11 bases, and 18 bases lay in between. The CDR3 nucleotides are TGTGCCAGCCGCCCGGAGGGGGGGCCTTACACCTTC. Translation: CASRPEGGPYTF.

The rearrangement links TRBV2 to TRBJ1-2, with 7 bases aligning to TRBD1. Germline-derived CDR1 and CDR2 are SNHLY and FYNNEI. This CDR3 comprises 13 residues. V dropped 3 bases and J dropped 3; count of bases not matched to a gene: 1. The CDR3 sequence is CASSDTGDYGYTF. The CDR3 region has the DNA TGTGCCAGCAGTGACACAGGGGACTATGGCTACACCTTC.